This T cell receptor beta chain derives from a study of blood T cell repertoires in COVID-19. Turning to the study itself: Whether acute or convalescent, the COVID-19 samples came from the United States, Italy and Spain.

The ends lost 7 bases at V and 2 bases at J; junction bases unmatched: 8. Germline V lookup: CDR1 LNHDA, CDR2 SQIVND (reference sequence). The CDR3 length is 16 residues. Per the authors' pipeline: Nucleated cell number was recorded as an estimate derived from reference gene primer amplification. Libraries were prepared by immunoSEQ multiplex PCR; TCRdb keeps only in-frame clonotypes and omits some of them. That table furnishes V, J and clone size, whereas the DNA furnished D and trimming. The sample consists of some 48,000 clones, more than 70% of them appearing once. The V gene is TRBV19, the J gene TRBJ2-6, with 7 bases identical to TRBD1. This TCR was sampled from a human donor in a cohort sampled during active COVID-19. Sequencing was done on a sample of peripheral blood. The CDR3: CASTGNRGTGANVLTF. Here the CDR3 DNA reads TGTGCCAGTACCGGGAACAGGGGAACTGGGGCCAACGTCCTGACTTTC.